Listed here are 8 T cell receptor beta chains from one sample, sequenced in a study of tumor-infiltrating lymphocytes in primary liver carcinoma. RNA and DNA were co-extracted from approximately 20-30 mg of unsorted bulk tissue. Using a constant-region primer together with ProtoScript II reverse transcriptase, TCR beta cDNA was made from approximately 500 ng of total RNA. ARM-PCR, slightly modified, supplied the TCR beta libraries through three nested multiplex PCR rounds. Each of the first two PCR rounds ran nine to ten cycles with TRBV1-TRBV30 forward and C-beta reverse primers. A single record per CDR3 protein comes from TCRdb applying MiXCR to the multiplex PCR reads. The table shows around 99,000 distinct CDR3 sequences, with 68% occurring only once. Sample: tumor-adjacent normal liver tissue. These receptors all come from a man aged 35 to 55 with primary liver carcinoma and hepatitis B virus infection.

On this clonotype: The conserved phenylalanine or tryptophan is not found at the CDR3 terminus, so this likely reflects a read error. The DNA of the CDR3 is TGCGTCAGCAGCCCTCCCCTGGCGCCCTACGATGAGCAGTTCTGC. Its translation is CVSSPPLAPYDEQFC. This chain links TRBV4-1 with TRBJ2-1; D is uncertain. The CDR3 has 15 amino acids. In germline, CDR1 is MGHRA, CDR2 YSYEKL.

Concerning this clonotype: Sequence at one end of the junction differs from germline and may be a read error. The V gene is TRBV29-1, the J gene TRBJ2-3; weak D call: TRBD2 (5 bases). The CDR3 has 15 residues. Germline CDR1 SQVTM, CDR2 ANQGSEA. The chain's CDR3 is CGVGSGLLGTDMQYF. CDR3 bases: TGCGGCGTTGGAAGCGGTCTGCTAGGAACAGATATGCAGTACTTT.

The chain is built from TRBV11-2 and TRBJ2-3, with D perhaps matching TRBD2 (5 bases). Germline V gene data show CDR1 as SGHAT and CDR2 as FQNNGV. The CDR3 contains 13 residues. V was clipped by 9 bases and J by 14 bases, with 24 bases between them. CDR3 nucleotides: TGTGCCAGGAGCCCGCTAGCAGACGATACGTGGTATTTT. Protein product: CARSPLADDTWYF.

Note on this clonotype: At one of its ends the junction is not consistent with the germline gene, which may arise from a read error. This rearrangement joins TRBV29-1 to TRBJ2-1; TRBD2 is a possible D gene (6 bases). The CDR3 is 13 amino acids. CDR1 SQVTM and CDR2 ANQGSEA come from the germline V gene. CDR3 coding DNA: TGCAGCGTTGAGGGGACTGACTACGATGAGCAGTTCTTC. This sequence encodes CSVEGTDYDEQFF.

A remark on this clonotype: This may arise from a read error, as a much more abundant clone is one base away. V is TRBV12-3 or TRBV12-4 and J is TRBJ2-5; TRBD2 matches 8 bases. The CDR3 loop spans 14 amino acids. The CDR3 sequence is CVSSQSGREETQYF. As DNA, the CDR3 is TGTGTCAGCAGCCAGAGCGGGAGAGAAGAGACCCAGTACTTC.

Comments on this clonotype: The missing conserved phenylalanine or tryptophan at the end of this CDR3 makes a read error likely. The V and J genes are TRBV13 and TRBJ1-5; 10 bases map to TRBD1. CDR1 is PRHDT and CDR2 is FYEKMQ in the germline V gene (reference sequence). With V trimmed by 2 bases and J by 10 bases, 11 bases remained unmatched. The CDR3 contains 16 residues. CDR3 coding DNA: TGTGCCAGCAGCTTAAGAGGACAGGGGGGCGAAAGACCCCAGCATTCT. Amino acids: CASSLRGQGGERPQHS.

In regard to this clonotype: A single base separates this from a much larger clone, so it may be a read error. V usage is TRBV29-1 and J usage is TRBJ2-2, with 8 bases aligning to TRBD2. Germline assignment: CDR1 SQVTM and CDR2 ANQGSEA. The CDR3 sequence is 16 residues long. V lost 6 bases to trimming and J lost 4 bases; unmatched junction nucleotides: 13. CDR3 nucleotides: TGCAGCGTCCAGGGACTAGTGGGAGTAAGCACCGGGGAGCTGTTTTTT. Translation: CSVQGLVGVSTGELFF.

This clonotype has at least ten counts. The chain recombines TRBV6-1 with TRBJ1-2, with D perhaps TRBD1 (5 bases). The germline V gene encodes CDR1 MNHNS and CDR2 SASEGT. The CDR3 is 15 amino acids. Trimming took 1 base from V and 4 from J, leaving 13 bases between them. The CDR3 reads CASSEEWAGSYGYTF. The CDR3 DNA follows: TGTGCCAGCAGTGAAGAGTGGGCAGGGAGCTATGGCTACACCTTC.